One sample yielded the 27 T cell receptor beta chains listed below, sequenced in a study of cytotoxic CD8 clonotypes in ibrutinib-treated CLL. Sequencing used immunoSEQ multiplex PCR; TCRdb keeps in-frame clones, though not all of them. The sample carries approximately 92,000 clones, more than 70% recorded once. The input for sequencing was PBMCs, taken after 24 months of ibrutinib treatment. The origin of the receptors is a human donor with chronic lymphocytic leukemia.

This sequence joins TRBV6-5 and TRBJ2-5; D uncertain. CDR1 and CDR2 from the germline V gene are MNHEY and SVGAGI. V lost 6 bases, J lost 2 bases, and 13 bases lay in between. The CDR3 runs to 14 residues. As DNA, the CDR3 is TGTGCCAGCAGCTATGGCTTGTCTCAAGAGACCCAGTACTTC. As protein: CASSYGLSQETQYF.

This CDR3 is CASSSFVELFF. DNA for the CDR3: TGTGCCAGCAGCTCATTTGTGGAGCTGTTTTTT. This chain connects TRBV7-2 to TRBJ2-2; D gene ambiguous. Germline V gene sequence: CDR1 SGHTA, CDR2 FQGNSA. Between the trimmed V and J ends, which lost 4 bases and 10 bases, there was a span of 7 bases. The CDR3 covers 11 residues.

V usage is TRBV7-9 and J usage is TRBJ1-6; D unresolved. Germline CDR1 is SEHNR and CDR2 is FQNEAQ (reference sequence). The V gene lost 1 base and the J gene lost 5 bases, with 6 bases spanning the gap. The CDR3 is made up of 14 amino acids. The CDR3 protein is CASSLGSDNSPLHF. In nucleotides, the CDR3 is TGTGCCAGCAGCTTAGGGTCGGATAATTCACCCCTCCACTTT.

The genes are TRBV6-1 and TRBJ2-3, with D possibly TRBD1 on 6 matching bases. The CDR3 consists of 16 residues. CDR1 and CDR2 (germline): MNHNS, SASEGT. The V and J ends lost 2 bases and 1 base respectively, with 13 bases between them. DNA for the CDR3: TGTGCCAGCAGTGAATGGGGGTCAGGGGGCACAGATACGCAGTATTTT. Translating it yields CASSEWGSGGTDTQYF.

This clone was detected once. The gene calls are TRBV18 and TRBJ1-1, with TRBD1 as a possible D gene (5 bases). The CDR3 consists of 13 residues. Germline V CDR1 and CDR2: KGHSH, LQKENI. The V and J ends lost 6 bases and 2 bases respectively, with 10 bases between them. CDR3 sequence reads: CASSQTVNTEAFF. The CDR3 bases are TGTGCCAGCTCCCAGACAGTCAACACTGAAGCTTTCTTT.

The chain joins TRBV29-1 to TRBJ1-2; the match to TRBD1 covers 9 bases. Germline V gene lookup returns CDR1 SQVTM and CDR2 ANQGSEA. V lost 7 bases and J lost 4; bases outside the gene matches: 7. This CDR3 is built from 13 residues. The CDR3 loop is CSAGTGSTYGYTF. CDR3 bases: TGCAGCGCTGGGACAGGGAGTACCTATGGCTACACCTTC.

V is TRBV5-1 and J is TRBJ2-7, with 8 positions matching TRBD1. Germline V gene sequence: CDR1 SGHRS, CDR2 YFSETQ. This CDR3 has 15 residues. With V trimmed by 6 bases and J by 3 bases, 11 bases remained unmatched. In DNA form, the CDR3 reads TGCGCCAGCAACGCGGCTACAGGGGGTGTCTACGAGCAGTACTTC. Translated: CASNAATGGVYEQYF. The whole variable domain, filled in from reference TRBV5-1 and TRBJ2-7, reads KAGVTQTPRYLIKTRGQQVTLSCSPISGHRSVSWYQQTPGQGLQFLFEYFSETQRNKGNFPGRFSGRQFSNSRSEMNVSTLELGDSALYLCASNAATGGVYEQYFGPGTRLTVT.

In DNA, the CDR3 is TGTGCCAGCAGCTTAGCAGGGGGAGAGACCCAGTACTTC. Encoded protein: CASSLAGGETQYF. This chain connects TRBV7-9 to TRBJ2-5, with D perhaps matching TRBD1 (6 bases). The germline V gene encodes CDR1 SEHNR and CDR2 FQNEAQ (reference sequence). Trimming cost V 0 bases and J 4 bases, with 6 bases left between them. The CDR3 sequence is 13 residues long.

The chain combines TRBV6-1 with TRBJ1-1; D perhaps matches TRBD1 (5 bases). The CDR3 length is 13 residues. V was shortened by 4 bases and J by 4 bases, with 10 bases between the two germline ends. Germline V gene lookup returns CDR1 MNHNS and CDR2 SASEGT. The CDR3 DNA is TGTGCCAGCAGTGTCCAGGGCGGCACTGAAGCTTTCTTT. Translating gives CASSVQGGTEAFF.

The chain links TRBV7-9 to TRBJ2-7; D is possibly TRBD1 (8 bases). Per the germline V gene, CDR1 is SEHNR and CDR2 is FQNEAQ (reference sequence). The V end was cut by 4 bases, the J end by 5 bases, with 21 bases between. The CDR3 has 16 amino acids. The CDR3 spells CASSSSGGGSFDEQYF. The CDR3 coding sequence is TGTGCCAGCAGCTCCTCAGGGGGCGGGAGTTTCGACGAGCAGTACTTC.

This chain links TRBV19 with TRBJ2-6; D remains unclear. Germline CDR1 LNHDA, CDR2 SQIVND (reference sequence). The V gene lost 3 bases and the J gene lost 2 bases, with 5 bases spanning the gap. CDR3 size: 14 residues. CDR3 sequence: CASSIRAGANVLTF. The CDR3 nucleotides read TGTGCCAGTAGTATCCGAGCTGGGGCCAACGTCCTGACTTTC.

This chain links TRBV28 with TRBJ2-1; 13 bases are a match to TRBD2. Germline values: CDR1 MDHEN, CDR2 SYDVKM. CDR3 length: 19 residues. J lost 0 bases, V lost 7 bases, and 12 bases had no gene match. In nucleotides, the CDR3 is TGTGCCAGCACCCCATCCGGACTAGCGGGGGCATTCTCCTACAATGAGCAGTTCTTC. This encodes CASTPSGLAGAFSYNEQFF.

This rearrangement joins TRBV5-1 to TRBJ1-4; no definite D call. Trimming left V 6 bases short and J 7 bases short, with 16 bases between. Germline assignment: CDR1 SGHRS and CDR2 YFSETQ. The CDR3 sequence is 14 residues long. CDR3 sequence reads: CASKPDAEGEKLFF. The DNA of the CDR3 is TGCGCCAGCAAACCGGACGCGGAGGGTGAAAAACTGTTTTTT.

The chain uses TRBV5-5 and TRBJ2-7, with TRBD2 matching 10 bases. Germline CDR1 is SGHKS and CDR2 is YYEKEE (reference sequence). The CDR3 is 13 amino acids. V lost 5 bases, J lost 2 bases, and 1 base stayed unmatched. In nucleotides, the CDR3 is TGTGCCAGCAGGGGACTAGCGACCTACGAGCAGTACTTC. Amino acid sequence: CASRGLATYEQYF.

The chain carries TRBV18 and TRBJ1-5, with a possible D match to TRBD1 (6 bases). Germline V CDR1 and CDR2: KGHSH, LQKENI. This CDR3 region has 16 residues. The V end lost 3 bases, the J end lost 2 bases, and 14 bases lay between the germline ends. CDR3 region: CASSPVGGRGNQPQHF. Here the CDR3 DNA reads TGTGCCAGCTCACCGGTGGGGGGCAGAGGCAATCAGCCCCAGCATTTT.

This chain joins TRBV12-5 and TRBJ1-4, with TRBD1 identical over 7 bases. Germline V gene data show CDR1 as LGHNT and CDR2 as FRNRAP. Unmatched junction bases numbered 5, after V lost 6 bases and J lost 4 bases. The CDR3 loop spans 14 amino acids. DNA for the CDR3: TGTGCTAGTGGCGAGGGACAGCTTAATGAAAAACTGTTTTTT. It is translated as CASGEGQLNEKLFF.

The chain carries TRBV27 and TRBJ2-7; TRBD1 matches at 12 bases. The V gene's germline CDR1 is MNHEY and CDR2 SMNVEV (reference sequence). The V and J ends lost 5 bases and 5 bases, in that order; junction bases with no gene match: 4. This CDR3 spans 14 amino acids. CDR3 DNA: TGTGCCAGCAGTAAGGGACAGGGGGCGGACGAGCAGTACTTC. The encoded protein is CASSKGQGADEQYF.

The rearrangement uses TRBV29-1 and TRBJ2-7; D uncertain. The ends were cut back, 7 bases at V and 2 bases at J, with 12 bases in the middle. The CDR3 length is 12 residues. Germline values: CDR1 SQVTM, CDR2 ANQGSEA. The CDR3 region is CSAKLSPYEQYF. The CDR3 nucleotides read TGCAGCGCTAAGCTCAGCCCCTACGAGCAGTACTTC.

The J gene is TRBJ1-5, the V gene TRBV30, with D maybe TRBD1 (5 bases). The CDR3 extends over 17 amino acids. CDR1 and CDR2 (germline): GTSNPN, SVGIG (reference sequence). The V and J ends lost 1 base and 1 base respectively, with 17 bases between them. CDR3 amino acids: CAWSGGKVRQSNQPQHF. In DNA form, the CDR3 reads TGTGCCTGGAGTGGAGGGAAGGTTCGACAGAGCAATCAGCCCCAGCATTTT.

V usage is TRBV27 and J usage is TRBJ2-7, with D possibly matching TRBD1 (6 bases). Germline V CDR1 and CDR2: MNHEY, SMNVEV (reference sequence). The CDR3 has 14 amino acids. Between the trimmed V and J ends, which lost 5 bases and 5 bases, there was a span of 16 bases. CDR3 DNA: TGTGCCAGCAGTGGATGGGGGACAAAGAACGAGCAGTACTTC. Translated, it gives CASSGWGTKNEQYF.

This rearrangement joins TRBV19 to TRBJ2-1; TRBD2 might be the D (5 bases). CDR3 length: 16 residues. Germline CDR1 is LNHDA and CDR2 is SQIVND (reference sequence). Trimming took 4 bases from V and 5 from J, leaving 18 bases between them. CDR3 sequence reads: CASSKNTGERHNEQFF. CDR3 in DNA: TGTGCCAGTAGTAAAAACACTGGGGAGCGGCACAATGAGCAGTTCTTC.

The rearrangement uses TRBV9 and TRBJ2-7, with TRBD1 matching over 8 bases. CDR1 is SGDLS and CDR2 is YYNGEE in the germline V gene. V dropped 6 bases and J dropped 7; count of bases not matched to a gene: 15. The CDR3 is 15 residues long. Written as DNA, the CDR3 is TGTGCCAGCAACAAAAGACCGGGACAGGTAACAGAGCAGTACTTC. Translation gives CASNKRPGQVTEQYF.

The chain is built from TRBV6-6 and TRBJ1-6; 11 bases are shared with TRBD1. V trimming: 1 base; J trimming: 7 bases; junction bases outside the gene matches: 0. Germline CDR1 is MNHNY and CDR2 is SVGAGI (reference sequence). The CDR3 spans 15 residues. The CDR3 loop is CASSYWTGGNSPLHF. CDR3 nucleotides: TGTGCCAGCAGTTACTGGACAGGGGGCAATTCACCCCTCCACTTT.

This rearrangement joins TRBV13 to TRBJ1-4; possible D gene TRBD1, 5 bases. V dropped 5 bases and J dropped 5 bases, with 12 bases sitting between them. The germline V gene encodes CDR1 PRHDT and CDR2 FYEKMQ (reference sequence). The CDR3 is 14 amino acids. CDR3 residues: CASSEGRTNEKLFF. The CDR3 DNA reads as TGTGCCAGCAGCGAGGGACGGACAAATGAAAAACTGTTTTTT.

The chain employs TRBV2 and TRBJ2-3, with a possible D match to TRBD1 (6 bases). Germline V gene lookup returns CDR1 SNHLY and CDR2 FYNNEI. Deletions cut 6 bases from V and 4 bases from J, with 14 bases between. This CDR3 comprises 14 residues. CDR3 nucleotides: TGTGCCAGCAGCGGGGAGTACAGGGCAGATACGCAGTATTTT. Protein: CASSGEYRADTQYF.

This clone has at least ten counts. The rearrangement joins TRBV4-1 to TRBJ1-2, with D maybe TRBD1 (5 bases). Germline values: CDR1 MGHRA, CDR2 YSYEKL. V lost 1 base to trimming and J lost 4 bases, with 10 bases between them. The CDR3 contains 14 residues. This CDR3 is CASSQAGELYGYTF. For the CDR3, the DNA is TGCGCCAGCAGCCAAGCGGGGGAGCTCTATGGCTACACCTTC.

This chain connects TRBV19 to TRBJ1-1; no firm D call. V lost 3 bases to trimming and J lost 0 bases, with 8 bases between them. CDR1 is LNHDA, CDR2 SQIVND, per germline (reference sequence). This CDR3 contains 14 residues. The CDR3 DNA is TGTGCCAGTAGTATCGCCACAGTGAACACTGAAGCTTTCTTT. Translation gives CASSIATVNTEAFF.